This entry is about one T cell receptor beta chain. Using its own MiXCR run on the 5' RACE reads, TCRdb lists one record per CDR3 protein. The sample holds about 9,000 distinct CDR3 sequences, approximately 46% seen once. Treg sorting used a CD4+CD25+CD127-/low gate. CDR3 length: 16 residues. V lost 1 base, J lost 1 base, and 13 bases lay in between. CDR1 is MNHNY and CDR2 is SVGAGI in the germline V gene (reference sequence). Material for sequencing was Tregs sorted from a lymph node. The chain couples TRBV6-6 to TRBJ1-1; D gene unclear. The receptor's source is a female donor with breast cancer. The CDR3 coding sequence is TGTGCCAGCAGTTACTTCACTGGCATCTCGAACACTGAAGCTTTCTTT. As protein: CASSYFTGISNTEAFF.